Listed below are T cell receptor beta chains from one sample, sequenced in a study of T cell changes during pregnancy in multiple sclerosis. Profiling relied on immunoSEQ multiplex PCR, and the TCRdb table lists in-frame clones only, not all of them. The sample gives approximately 46,000 clones, 90% of which show up once; over 4% is in the top ten. This sample comprised peripheral blood, obtained after pregnancy. The receptors stem from a female donor in good health, enrolled as a control in a pregnancy study. CDR3s include the opening cysteine and the closing phenylalanine or tryptophan. D genes are given only for firm matches. The size of a clone is reported for some rows only, either as once, few or many, or as a class for expanded clones.

abundance,d_gene,v_gene,j_gene,CDR3nt,CDR3aa
-,-,TRBV23-1,TRBJ2-7,TGCGCCAGCTCTGGACCGGAGGATTACGAGCAGTACTTC,CASSGPEDYEQYF
-,-,TRBV7-8,TRBJ2-2,TGTGCCAGCAGCTCAGCGGGACACGGGGAGCTGTTTTTT,CASSSAGHGELFF
-,-,TRBV19,TRBJ2-1,TGTGCCAGTAGGGGGACTTATTCCGACCCCAATGAGCAGTTCTTC,CASRGTYSDPNEQFF
-,-,TRBV19,TRBJ2-7,TGTGCCAGTAGTATAGATCTAACAGAAAGCTACGAGCAGTACTTC,CASSIDLTESYEQYF
-,TRBD1,TRBV6-4,TRBJ1-2,TGTGCCAGCAGCTCTGGGACAGGGGGTAACTATGGCTACACCTTC,CASSSGTGGNYGYTF
-,-,TRBV2,TRBJ1-2,TGTGCCAGCAGTGAAGTAACGGCGGCAGGGGAGGGATATGGCTACACCTTC,CASSEVTAAGEGYGYTF
few,-,TRBV18,TRBJ1-1,TGTGCCAGCTCACCAGGGGAGGGTATGAACACTGAAGCTTTCTTT,CASSPGEGMNTEAFF
-,-,TRBV7-9,TRBJ1-6,TGTGCCAGCAGCTCTCGACAGAATTCACCCCTCCACTTT,CASSSRQNSPLHF
-,-,TRBV5-1,TRBJ1-2,TGCGCCAGCAGCCCCTTGGGGGGAGATTACTATGGCTACACCTTC,CASSPLGGDYYGYTF
-,-,TRBV6-1,TRBJ2-7,TGTGCCAGCAGTGAACATCGGACAGTGAGGGCTTATGTGTTGGGCGAGCAGTACTTC,CASSEHRTVRAYVLGEQYF
-,TRBD1,TRBV6-6,TRBJ1-2,TGTGCCAGCAGTTACTCGGACAGGGGAGGCTATGGCTACACCTTC,CASSYSDRGGYGYTF
once,-,TRBV4-3,TRBJ2-7,TGCGCCAGCAGCCTCGCGGGCGGGGCCCTCGCCGAGCAGTACTTC,CASSLAGGALAEQYF
-,-,TRBV10-3,TRBJ1-1,TGTGCCATCAGCAGGGTGTCGGACACTGAAGCTTTCTTT,CAISRVSDTEAFF
-,TRBD1,TRBV7-9,TRBJ2-7,TGTGCCAGCAGAGCCGGGACAGGACTCCAGGAGCAGTACTTC,CASRAGTGLQEQYF
-,TRBD2,TRBV6-1,TRBJ2-5,TGTGCCAGCAGTCCCGTTCTAGCGGGAGGAGAGACCCAGTACTTC,CASSPVLAGGETQYF
-,-,TRBV7-6,TRBJ2-2,TGTGCCAGCAGCTTAGTGAAAGGGCCAGGGGCCTACAGCCCGAGCACCGGGGAGCTGTTTTTT,CASSLVKGPGAYSPSTGELFF
-,TRBD1,TRBV4-3,TRBJ2-3,TGCGCCAGCGACTCCGGACAGGGGGACACAGATACGCAGTATTTT,CASDSGQGDTDTQYF
once,-,TRBV7-3,TRBJ1-4,TGTGCCAGCAGCCCCACCGGGGGGCGAGGGGAAAAACTGTTTTTT,CASSPTGGRGEKLFF
-,-,TRBV11-2,TRBJ2-7,TGTGCCAGCAGCACCGGGGTAGCGGATAGCTCCTACGAGCAGTACTTC,CASSTGVADSSYEQYF
once,-,TRBV7-2,TRBJ1-6,TGTGCCAGCAGCTTAGCGGAGACGGGAAGAATGCTCTATAATTCACCCCTCCACTTT,CASSLAETGRMLYNSPLHF
-,-,TRBV7-8,TRBJ1-1,TGTGCCAGCAGCCCGGGGGATTCGAACACTGAAGCTTTCTTT,CASSPGDSNTEAFF
-,-,TRBV4-2,TRBJ1-4,TGTGCCAGCAGCCAAGATGGTGGAGGGCTTCGGGAAAAACTGTTTTTT,CASSQDGGGLREKLFF
-,TRBD2,TRBV2,TRBJ2-3,TGTGCCAGCAAAGGGACTAGCGGGACAGATACGCAGTATTTT,CASKGTSGTDTQYF
once,TRBD1,TRBV6-1,TRBJ2-5,TGTGCCAGCAGTGAGGGGACAGGGTTTCGGGAGACCCAGTACTTC,CASSEGTGFRETQYF
-,TRBD2,TRBV19,TRBJ2-3,TGTGCCAGTAGTACTCGTAGCGGGGGGGCCATTACAGATACGCAGTATTTT,CASSTRSGGAITDTQYF
-,-,TRBV28,TRBJ1-6,TGTGCCAGCAGTTTGGCCACAGGGTTCGACAATTCACCCCTCCACTTT,CASSLATGFDNSPLHF
-,TRBD2,TRBV6-6,TRBJ2-1,TGTGCCAGCAGTTACGGGGCGGGAGGGCGGGATGAGCAGTTCTTC,CASSYGAGGRDEQFF
once,-,TRBV11-2,TRBJ2-4,TGTGCCAGCAGCTTAAGACAGTCAGGAGCCAAAAACATTCAGTACTTC,CASSLRQSGAKNIQYF
-,-,TRBV7-9,TRBJ2-7,TGTGCCAGCAGCCCAACCGGGTCATCCTCCTACGAGCAGTACTTC,CASSPTGSSSYEQYF
-,-,TRBV6-6,TRBJ1-6,TGTGCCAGCATCTCGAAGGGAGGGATCTATAATTCACCCCTCCACTTT,CASISKGGIYNSPLHF
-,-,TRBV9,TRBJ2-3,TGTGCCAGCAGCGTTACAGGGTTCGAGAGCACAGATACGCAGTATTTT,CASSVTGFESTDTQYF
-,-,TRBV7-2,TRBJ2-4,TGTGCCAGCAGCCTCCTGTCCCAAAACATTCAGTACTTC,CASSLLSQNIQYF
once,TRBD1,TRBV10-3,TRBJ1-4,TGTGCCATCAGAGGGGGGACAGAGAATGAAAAACTGTTTTTT,CAIRGGTENEKLFF
-,TRBD2,TRBV6-1,TRBJ2-2,TGTGCCAGCAGTCGGGAGGGGAACACCGGGGAGCTGTTTTTT,CASSREGNTGELFF
-,TRBD1,TRBV13,TRBJ2-6,TGTGCCAGCAGGGACAGGGAAGCCAACGTCCTGACTTTC,CASRDREANVLTF
-,TRBD2,TRBV5-1,TRBJ2-5,TGCGCCAGCAGCTTGGACAACCCTAGCGGCGTGTACCAAGAGACCCAGTACTTC,CASSLDNPSGVYQETQYF
-,TRBD1,TRBV19,TRBJ1-1,TGTGCCAGTAGCACAACAGGGGGCACTGAAGCTTTCTTT,CASSTTGGTEAFF
once,-,TRBV7-3,TRBJ1-6,TGTGCCAGCAGCCAGGTTCCCACGCCGAATTCACCCCTCCACTTT,CASSQVPTPNSPLHF
once,-,TRBV4-3,TRBJ2-2,TGCGCCAGCAGCCAAGCTCTCAGGGGGGCGAACACCGGGGAGCTGTTTTTT,CASSQALRGANTGELFF
few,TRBD1,TRBV2,TRBJ1-1,TGTGCCAGCCGGGACAGGAGGCGCGTTGGGGCTTTCTTT,CASRDRRRVGAFF
once,-,TRBV5-1,TRBJ2-5,TGCGCCAGCAGCTCACAGGGAAGAGAGACCCAGTACTTC,CASSSQGRETQYF
-,TRBD1,TRBV5-1,TRBJ1-2,TGCGCCAGCAGCTTGGTTGGACAGGACTATGGCTACACCTTC,CASSLVGQDYGYTF
-,-,TRBV25-1,TRBJ1-1,TGTGCCAGCAGTGCGTTACAGCAAAACACTGAAGCTTTCTTT,CASSALQQNTEAFF
-,TRBD1,TRBV2,TRBJ1-2,TGTGCCTTTAAGGGGACAGGGGCTTCACATGGCTACACCTTC,CAFKGTGASHGYTF
-,-,TRBV7-9,TRBJ1-2,TGTGCCAGCAGCCCCGTTGGAGGACCACTCAACTATGGCTACACCTTC,CASSPVGGPLNYGYTF
-,TRBD1,TRBV6-6,TRBJ1-2,TGTGCCAGCAGTTACTCCCGGGACAGCCCACTCGGCTACACCTTC,CASSYSRDSPLGYTF
-,TRBD1,TRBV10-2,TRBJ1-5,TGCGCCAGCAGGGGGGGACAGAAAAATCAGCCCCAGCATTTT,CASRGGQKNQPQHF
-,TRBD1,TRBV29-1,TRBJ2-1,TGCAGCGTTGAAGGGTCAGGGGGCTTTGGCAATGAGCAGTTCTTC,CSVEGSGGFGNEQFF
-,TRBD2,TRBV19,TRBJ2-1,TGTGCCAGTTCCCAGACTAGCGGGGGGAGCTCCTACAATGAGCAGTTCTTC,CASSQTSGGSSYNEQFF
-,TRBD2,TRBV28,TRBJ2-2,TGTGCCAGCAGTCGGATATTAGCGGGAGAGAACACCGGGGAGCTGTTTTTT,CASSRILAGENTGELFF